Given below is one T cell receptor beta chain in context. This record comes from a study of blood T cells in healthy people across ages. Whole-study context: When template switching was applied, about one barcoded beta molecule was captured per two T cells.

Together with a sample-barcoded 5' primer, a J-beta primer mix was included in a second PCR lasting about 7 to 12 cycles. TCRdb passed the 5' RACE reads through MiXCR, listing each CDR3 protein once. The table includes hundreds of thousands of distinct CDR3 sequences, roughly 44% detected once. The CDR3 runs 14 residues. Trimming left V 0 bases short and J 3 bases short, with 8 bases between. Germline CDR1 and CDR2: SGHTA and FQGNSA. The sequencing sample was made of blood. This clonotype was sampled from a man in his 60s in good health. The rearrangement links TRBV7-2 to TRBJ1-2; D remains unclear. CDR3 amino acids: CASSLATEDYGYTF. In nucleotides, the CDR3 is TGTGCCAGCAGCTTAGCCACAGAAGACTATGGCTACACCTTC.